This T cell receptor (beta chain) was documented in a study of blood T cell repertoires in COVID-19 (TCRdb year 2020). Concerning the study at large: Collaborator samples came from the United States, Italy and Spain and covered acute and convalescent phases of COVID-19. The material from the prospective study consisted of cDNA or gDNA derived from T cells, B-cell-depleted T cells, or PBMCs. Deeply sampled blood TCRbeta repertoires from subjects exposed to, actively infected with, or recovered from COVID-19 were included in the dataset. The repertoires were made available in a free public database intended to serve as a resource for research on the immune response to SARS-CoV-2. Samples were obtained from the ongoing ImmuneRACE study (first 160 participants) and from some 1,300 subjects provided by 6 global collaborators. The sample metadata nearly always contained a de-identified subject ID, COVID-19 status, age in years and sex. Where available, HLA class I and class II types were taken from metadata supplied by the sample provider and were not determined by assay-based typing. Broader findings and caveats from the paper: The amount of clinical and demographic metadata varied by source and participant and was provided uncurated.

About this clone itself: The clone's antigen remains unknown. No much larger clonotype is one base removed from it; base qualities were not supplied.

Collaborating institutions collected whole blood in K2EDTA tubes following their own protocols. For TCRbeta analysis, collaborators shipped samples in one of three forms: frozen whole blood, isolated PBMCs, or DNA extracted from either of those sample types. The CDR3 covers 14 residues, taking in both the cysteine and the phenylalanine. Kept here is only the CDR3 DNA, which spans 42 bases and is read in frame from base 1. Trimming takes 3 bases from V and 3 bases from J, and the germline ends sit 10 bases apart. Looking up the germline V gene yields CDR1 KGHSH and CDR2 LQKENI. TCRbeta CDR3 regions were amplified from genomic DNA using the immunoSEQ Assay, a bias-controlled multiplex PCR. Processing in the source paper ran as follows. Within the assay, amplification of reference gene primers was used to estimate how many nucleated cells each sample contained. Sequence reads were collapsed and filtered to measure the absolute abundance of every unique TCRbeta CDR3 rearrangement. Productive Simpson clonality was computed per sample as the square root of Simpson's diversity index over productive rearrangements. The source is immuneACCESS, and TCRdb retained only in-frame sequences with V and J called. Part of the clones is not carried over; for the studies checked, unresolved V genes explain less than half of this, and the remainder is unexplained. The V and J calls and clone size were taken over from that table, and D and trimming were inferred from the DNA. The sample table holds some 83,000 clones, of which roughly 78% were seen once. The ten largest clones add up to 21% of the sample.

This sequence was found in a human donor in a cohort sampled during active COVID-19. The sample consisted of peripheral blood. The chain joins TRBV18 to TRBJ2-3, and possibly TRBD1, on 5 matching bases. DNA sequence: TGTGCCAGCTCACCTAAGACAGCAACAGATACGCAGTATTTT. The translation is CASSPKTATDTQYF.